The 14 T cell receptor beta chains below were found in one sample sequenced in a study of CD8+CD57+ T cells in acquired aplastic anemia. The use of genomic DNA as template underpinned the TCR beta VDJ and CDR3 profiling. MiXCR was run by TCRdb on the reads, yielding one entry per CDR3 protein. The sample has about 210,000 distinct CDR3 sequences; approximately 35% are singletons. Sequenced material: sorted CD4+, CD8+, or CD8+CD57+ T cells (not recorded which) from PBMCs. The receptors stem from a human donor in good health, serving as a control.

The sample holds many counts of this clonotype. J is TRBJ2-7 and V is TRBV20-1; TRBD1 matches 7 bases. This CDR3 spans 14 amino acids. CDR1 is DFQATT and CDR2 is SNEGSKA in the germline V gene (reference sequence). V dropped 3 bases and J dropped 6; count of bases not matched to a gene: 11. The CDR3 DNA follows: TGCAGTGCTAGCGTCGGCCCCGACAGGGTCGAGCAGTACTTC. This encodes CSASVGPDRVEQYF.

This clonotype was counted ten times or more. V usage is TRBV20-1 and J usage is TRBJ2-5; a weak D match, TRBD2 (6 bases). The CDR3 runs 13 residues. V lost 5 bases and J lost 5, with 15 bases in between. The V gene's germline CDR1 is DFQATT and CDR2 SNEGSKA (reference sequence). The CDR3 nucleotides read TGCAGTGCTGCCCGAACGGGGGTGGAGACCCAGTACTTC. Translation: CSAARTGVETQYF.

In this sample, this clonotype turned up many times. The V call is TRBV10-2, the J call TRBJ1-2; D unresolved. The CDR3 is 11 residues long. V shed 7 bases and J shed 8 bases, with 11 bases lying between them. The germline V gene has CDR1 WSHSY and CDR2 SAAADI. CDR3 in amino acids: CASTRGFGYTF. CDR3 DNA: TGCGCCAGCACACGGGGTTTCGGCTACACCTTC.

Ten or more counts support this clonotype. V is TRBV10-3 and J is TRBJ1-2; D possibly corresponds to TRBD1 (5 bases). The germline V gene has CDR1 ENHRY and CDR2 SYGVKD. This CDR3 is built from 14 residues. The V and J ends lost 0 bases and 6 bases respectively, with 11 bases between them. The CDR3 protein is CAISESQGTNGYTF. In DNA, the CDR3 is TGTGCCATCAGTGAGTCGCAGGGTACGAATGGCTACACCTTC.

Comment on this clonotype: This clone may be a read error of a much larger clone one base away. V gene TRBV3-1 combines with J gene TRBJ1-6; D unresolved. The CDR3 is 14 residues long. Germline CDR1 and CDR2: LGHDT and YNNKEL (reference sequence). The CDR3, as DNA: TGTGCCAGCAGCCAAGCTAGTAGAAATTCATCCCTCCACTTT. This gives the protein CASSQASRNSSLHF.

Concerning this clonotype: This CDR3 is missing its conserved last phenylalanine or tryptophan, likely due to a read error. The V gene is TRBV11-2, the J gene TRBJ2-1; 14 bases map to TRBD2. The CDR3 totals 15 residues. Unmatched junction bases numbered 7, after V lost 7 bases and J lost 8 bases. Germline V gives CDR1 SGHAT, CDR2 FQNNGV. The CDR3, as DNA: TGTGCCAGCACCTCGAAGGGACTAGCGGGAGATGAGCAGTTCCTC. It is translated as CASTSKGLAGDEQFL.

Regarding this clonotype: Given a much more abundant clone one base away, this may be a read error. The conserved phenylalanine or tryptophan is not found at the CDR3 terminus, so this likely reflects a read error. V and J are TRBV9 and TRBJ2-5; 15 positions match TRBD2. V lost 0 bases to trimming and J lost 3 bases; unmatched junction nucleotides: 0. CDR3 length equals 16 residues. Germline CDR1 SGDLS, CDR2 YYNGEE. As DNA, the CDR3 is TGTGCCAGCAGCGTAGGGACTAGCGGGGGGGAAGAGACCCAGTACATC. It translates to CASSVGTSGGEETQYI.

V and J are TRBV11-1 and TRBJ1-4, with TRBD1 as a possible D gene (6 bases). CDR3 length: 14 residues. The V gene lost 4 bases and the J gene lost 5 bases, with 11 bases spanning the gap. The germline gives CDR1 SGHAT, CDR2 FQDESV (reference sequence). DNA of the CDR3: TGTGCCAGCAGCTCCCGGGACAAAAATGAAAAACTGTTTTTT. Amino acids: CASSSRDKNEKLFF.

CDR3 sequence: CAWKRTGGYEQYF. CDR3 in DNA: TGTGCCTGGAAAAGGACAGGGGGCTACGAGCAGTACTTC. The chain employs TRBV30 and TRBJ2-7; 10 nucleotides line up with TRBD1. The CDR3 loop spans 13 amino acids. The germline V gene encodes CDR1 GTSNPN and CDR2 SVGIG (reference sequence). With 4 bases clipped from V and 3 bases from J, the junction kept 3 bases outside the gene matches.

Concerning this clonotype itself: Given a much more abundant clone one base away, this may be a read error. The chain combines TRBV4-1 with TRBJ1-2; 7 nucleotides agree with TRBD1. The V gene's germline CDR1 is MGHRA and CDR2 YSYEKL. This CDR3 is built from 15 residues. The CDR3, as DNA: TGCACCAGCAGCCAAAGGGGGCCGACTAACTATGGCTACACCTTC. Translating gives CTSSQRGPTNYGYTF.

DNA for the CDR3: TGCAGTGCTACTATCGGGGTAGGGGGTTTCAATCAGCCCCAGCATTTT. Its translation: CSATIGVGGFNQPQHF. The rearrangement uses TRBV20-1 and TRBJ1-5; D is perhaps TRBD1 (6 bases). The CDR3 extends over 16 amino acids. V was cut by 4 bases and J by 3 bases, with 19 bases left in between. From germline, CDR1 is DFQATT and CDR2 SNEGSKA (reference sequence).

A remark on this clonotype: A read error is possible here, since a much larger clone lies one base away. V is TRBV2 and J is TRBJ2-7; D possibly corresponds to TRBD1 (5 bases). Trimming left V 6 bases short and J 7 bases short, with 16 bases between. Germline-derived CDR1 and CDR2 are SNHLY and FYNNEI. This CDR3 has 13 amino acids. CDR3 sequence: CASSEYVDNEQYF. CDR3 bases: TGTGCCAGCAGCGAGTACGTGGACAATGAGCAGTACTTC.

This clonotype was recorded only once. The chain is built from TRBV5-1 and TRBJ2-5; 11 nucleotides align to TRBD2. Trimming removed 2 bases from V and 5 bases from J; junction bases left unmatched: 5. This CDR3 region has 15 residues. Germline V CDR1 and CDR2: SGHRS, YFSETQ. Here the CDR3 DNA reads TGCGCCAGCAGCTTACTAGCGGGAGAGGGGGAGACCCAGTACTTC. Its protein product is CASSLLAGEGETQYF. The full variable domain, rest sourced from reference TRBV5-1 and TRBJ2-5, is KAGVTQTPRYLIKTRGQQVTLSCSPISGHRSVSWYQQTPGQGLQFLFEYFSETQRNKGNFPGRFSGRQFSNSRSEMNVSTLELGDSALYLCASSLLAGEGETQYFGPGTRLLVL.

The rearrangement links TRBV10-2 to TRBJ2-7, with D perhaps TRBD1 (6 bases). V lost 6 bases and J lost 1, with 13 bases in between. The length of the CDR3 is 14 residues. From germline, CDR1 is WSHSY and CDR2 SAAADI. The CDR3 reads CASSLQGISYEQYF. The DNA for the CDR3 is TGCGCCAGCAGCCTGCAGGGGATTTCCTACGAGCAGTACTTC.